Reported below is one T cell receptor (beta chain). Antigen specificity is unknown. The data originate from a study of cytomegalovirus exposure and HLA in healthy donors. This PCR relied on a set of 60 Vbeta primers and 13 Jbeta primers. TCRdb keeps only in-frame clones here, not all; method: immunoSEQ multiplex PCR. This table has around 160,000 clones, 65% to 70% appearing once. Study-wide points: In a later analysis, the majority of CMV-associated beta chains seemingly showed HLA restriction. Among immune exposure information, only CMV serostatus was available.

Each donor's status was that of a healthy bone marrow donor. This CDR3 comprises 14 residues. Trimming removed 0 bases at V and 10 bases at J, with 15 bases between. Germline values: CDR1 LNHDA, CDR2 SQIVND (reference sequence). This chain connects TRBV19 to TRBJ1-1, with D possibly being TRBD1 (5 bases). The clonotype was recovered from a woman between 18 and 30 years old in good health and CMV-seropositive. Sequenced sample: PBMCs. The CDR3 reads CASSIERGWGGAFF. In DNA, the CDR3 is TGTGCCAGTAGTATAGAAAGAGGCTGGGGGGGAGCTTTCTTT. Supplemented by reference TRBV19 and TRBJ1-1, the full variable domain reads DGGITQSPKYLFRKEGQNVTLSCEQNLNHDAMYWYRQDPGQGLRLIYYSQIVNDFQKGDIAEGYSVSREKKESFPLTVTSAQKNPTAFYLCASSIERGWGGAFFGQGTRLTVV.